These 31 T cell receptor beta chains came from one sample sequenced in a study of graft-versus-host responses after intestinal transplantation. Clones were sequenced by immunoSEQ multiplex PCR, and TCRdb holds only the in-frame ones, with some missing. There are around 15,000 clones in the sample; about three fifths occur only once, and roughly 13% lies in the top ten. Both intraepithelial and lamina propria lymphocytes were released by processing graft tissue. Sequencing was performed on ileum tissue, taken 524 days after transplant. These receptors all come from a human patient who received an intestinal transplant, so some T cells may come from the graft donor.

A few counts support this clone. The CDR3 DNA reads TGTGCCAGCAGTGAATTAAGAGGGGGAATCAACGGGGAGACCCAGTACTTC. This translates into CASSELRGGINGETQYF. The chain carries TRBV25-1 and TRBJ2-5; possibly TRBD1 for D (6 bases). V lost 1 base and J lost 5, with 20 bases in between. CDR1 is MGHDK, CDR2 SYGVNS, per germline. The CDR3 covers 17 residues.

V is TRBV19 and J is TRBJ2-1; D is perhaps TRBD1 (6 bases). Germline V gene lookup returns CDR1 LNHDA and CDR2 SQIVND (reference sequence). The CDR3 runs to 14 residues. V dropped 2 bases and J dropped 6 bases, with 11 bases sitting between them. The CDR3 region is CASSINRDINEQFF. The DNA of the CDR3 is TGTGCCAGTAGTATAAACAGGGATATCAATGAGCAGTTCTTC. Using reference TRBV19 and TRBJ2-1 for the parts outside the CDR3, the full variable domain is DGGITQSPKYLFRKEGQNVTLSCEQNLNHDAMYWYRQDPGQGLRLIYYSQIVNDFQKGDIAEGYSVSREKKESFPLTVTSAQKNPTAFYLCASSINRDINEQFFGPGTRLTVL.

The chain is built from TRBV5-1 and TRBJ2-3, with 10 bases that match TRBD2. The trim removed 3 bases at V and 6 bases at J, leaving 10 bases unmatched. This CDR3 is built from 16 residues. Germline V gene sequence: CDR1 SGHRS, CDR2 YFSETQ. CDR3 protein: CASSSLTSGVGDTQYF. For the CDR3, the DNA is TGCGCCAGCAGCTCCCTTACTAGCGGGGTAGGGGATACGCAGTATTTT. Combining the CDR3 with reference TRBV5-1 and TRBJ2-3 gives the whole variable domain KAGVTQTPRYLIKTRGQQVTLSCSPISGHRSVSWYQQTPGQGLQFLFEYFSETQRNKGNFPGRFSGRQFSNSRSEMNVSTLELGDSALYLCASSSLTSGVGDTQYFGPGTRLTVL.

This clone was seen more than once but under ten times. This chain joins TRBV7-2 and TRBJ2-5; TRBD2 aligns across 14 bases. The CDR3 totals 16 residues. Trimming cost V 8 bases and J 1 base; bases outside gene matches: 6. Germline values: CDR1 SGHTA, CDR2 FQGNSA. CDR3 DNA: TGTGCCAGCCGCGGACTAGCGGGGGGCCCCCAAGAGACCCAGTACTTC. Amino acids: CASRGLAGGPQETQYF.

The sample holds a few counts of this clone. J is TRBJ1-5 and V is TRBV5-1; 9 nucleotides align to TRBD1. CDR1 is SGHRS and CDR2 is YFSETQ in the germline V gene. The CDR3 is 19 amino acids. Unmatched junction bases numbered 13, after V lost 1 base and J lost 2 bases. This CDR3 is CASSLTRLQGARGNQPQHF. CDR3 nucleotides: TGCGCCAGCAGCTTGACCAGGCTACAGGGGGCGCGGGGCAATCAGCCCCAGCATTTT.

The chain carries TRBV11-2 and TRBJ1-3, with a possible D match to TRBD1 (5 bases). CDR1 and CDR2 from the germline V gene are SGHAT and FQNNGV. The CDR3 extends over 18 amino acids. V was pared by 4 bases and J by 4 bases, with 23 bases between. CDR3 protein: CASSSGGVDVWQGNTIYF. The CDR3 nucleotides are TGTGCCAGCAGCTCCGGGGGGGTCGACGTCTGGCAAGGAAACACCATATATTTT.

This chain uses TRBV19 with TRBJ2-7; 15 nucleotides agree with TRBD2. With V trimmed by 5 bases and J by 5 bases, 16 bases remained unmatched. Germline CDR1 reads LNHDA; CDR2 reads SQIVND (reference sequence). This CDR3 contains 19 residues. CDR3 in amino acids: CASSLDGLAGGPRVDEQYF. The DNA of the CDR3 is TGTGCCAGTAGTCTTGACGGACTAGCGGGGGGGCCGAGAGTCGACGAGCAGTACTTC.

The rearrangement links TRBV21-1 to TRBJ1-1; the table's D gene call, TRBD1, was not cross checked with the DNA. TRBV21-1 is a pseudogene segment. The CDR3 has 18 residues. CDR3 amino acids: CASSTQAGTGAKNTEAFF. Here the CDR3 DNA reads TGTGCCAGCAGCACCCAAGCGGGGACAGGGGCTAAGAACACTGAAGCTTTCTTT.

The CDR3 protein is CASSRQRGGGSYEQYF. The CDR3 coding sequence is TGTGCCAGCAGCCGCCAGCGGGGGGGCGGGTCCTACGAGCAGTACTTC. The gene calls are TRBV7-2 and TRBJ2-7; TRBD2 matches 10 bases. Germline V CDR1 and CDR2: SGHTA, FQGNSA. Trimming removed 5 bases from V and 1 base from J; junction bases left unmatched: 8. CDR3 size: 16 residues. Drawing the rest from reference TRBV7-2 and TRBJ2-7, the complete variable domain is GAGVSQSPSNKVTEKGKDVELRCDPISGHTALYWYRQSLGQGLEFLIYFQGNSAPDKSGLPSDRFSAERTGGSVSTLTIQRTQQEDSAVYLCASSRQRGGGSYEQYFGPGTRLTVT.

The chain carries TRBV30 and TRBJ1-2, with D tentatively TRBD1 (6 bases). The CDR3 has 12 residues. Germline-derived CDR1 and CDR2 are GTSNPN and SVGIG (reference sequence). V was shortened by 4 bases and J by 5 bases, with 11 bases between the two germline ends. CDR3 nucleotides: TGTGCCTGGAATTCGGACAGATATGGCTACACCTTC. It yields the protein CAWNSDRYGYTF.

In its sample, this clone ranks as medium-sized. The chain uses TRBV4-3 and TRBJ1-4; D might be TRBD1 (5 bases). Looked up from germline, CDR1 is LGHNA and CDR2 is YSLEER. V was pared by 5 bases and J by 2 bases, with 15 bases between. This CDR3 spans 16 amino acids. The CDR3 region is CASSVGGGFTNEKLFF. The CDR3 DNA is TGCGCCAGCAGCGTCGGGGGAGGATTTACTAATGAAAAACTGTTTTTT.

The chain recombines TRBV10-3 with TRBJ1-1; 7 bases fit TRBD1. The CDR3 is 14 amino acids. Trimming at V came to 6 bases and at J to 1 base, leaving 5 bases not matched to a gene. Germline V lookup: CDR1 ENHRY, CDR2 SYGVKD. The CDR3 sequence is CAIREQGQNTEAFF. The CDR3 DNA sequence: TGTGCCATCAGAGAACAGGGGCAGAACACTGAAGCTTTCTTT.

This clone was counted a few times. The CDR3 spells CASRGDSAAYEQYF. The CDR3, as DNA: TGTGCCAGCAGAGGAGACAGCGCGGCCTACGAGCAGTACTTC. V gene TRBV6-6 combines with J gene TRBJ2-7; D is perhaps TRBD1 (5 bases). V lost 6 bases and J lost 2, with 14 bases in between. CDR1 and CDR2 from the germline V gene are MNHNY and SVGAGI (reference sequence). This CDR3 contains 14 residues.

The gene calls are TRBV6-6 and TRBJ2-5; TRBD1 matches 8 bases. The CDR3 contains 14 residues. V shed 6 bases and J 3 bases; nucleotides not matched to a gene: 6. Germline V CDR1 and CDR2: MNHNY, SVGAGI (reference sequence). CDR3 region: CASSSMTGEETQYF. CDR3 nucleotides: TGTGCCAGCAGCTCGATGACAGGGGAAGAGACCCAGTACTTC.

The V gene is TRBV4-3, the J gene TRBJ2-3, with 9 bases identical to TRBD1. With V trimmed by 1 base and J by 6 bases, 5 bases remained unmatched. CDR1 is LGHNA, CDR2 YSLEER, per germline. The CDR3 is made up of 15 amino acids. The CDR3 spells CASSQVTGGKDTQYF. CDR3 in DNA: TGCGCCAGCAGCCAAGTGACAGGGGGAAAGGATACGCAGTATTTT.

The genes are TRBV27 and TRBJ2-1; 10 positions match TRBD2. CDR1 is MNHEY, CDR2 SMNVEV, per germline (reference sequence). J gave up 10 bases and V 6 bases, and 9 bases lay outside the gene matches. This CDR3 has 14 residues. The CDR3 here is CASSLAGVLREQFF. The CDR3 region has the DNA TGTGCCAGCAGCCTAGCGGGGGTATTGAGAGAGCAGTTCTTC.

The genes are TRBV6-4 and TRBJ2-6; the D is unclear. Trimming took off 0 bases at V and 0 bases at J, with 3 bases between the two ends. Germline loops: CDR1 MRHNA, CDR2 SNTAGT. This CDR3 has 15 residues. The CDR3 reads CASSDSSSGANVLTF. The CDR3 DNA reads TGTGCCAGCAGTGACTCCTCCTCTGGGGCCAACGTCCTGACTTTC.

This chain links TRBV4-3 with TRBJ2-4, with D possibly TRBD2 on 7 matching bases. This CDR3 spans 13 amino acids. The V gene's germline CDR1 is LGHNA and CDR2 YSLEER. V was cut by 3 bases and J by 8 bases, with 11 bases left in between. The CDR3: CASSQGGADIQYF. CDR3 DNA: TGCGCCAGCAGCCAGGGGGGGGCCGACATTCAGTACTTC.

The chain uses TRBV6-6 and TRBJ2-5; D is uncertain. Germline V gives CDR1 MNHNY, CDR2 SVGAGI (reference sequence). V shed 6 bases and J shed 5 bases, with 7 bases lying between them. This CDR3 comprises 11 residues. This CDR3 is CASSSGETQYF. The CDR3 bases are TGTGCCAGCAGCTCCGGGGAGACCCAGTACTTC.

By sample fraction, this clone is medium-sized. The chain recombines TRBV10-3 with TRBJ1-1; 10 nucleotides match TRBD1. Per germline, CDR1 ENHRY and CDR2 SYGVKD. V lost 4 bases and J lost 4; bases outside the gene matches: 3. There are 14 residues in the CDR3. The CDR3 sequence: CAISAGQGITEAFF. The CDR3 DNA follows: TGTGCCATCAGTGCGGGACAGGGGATCACTGAAGCTTTCTTT.

The CDR3 reads CASSLNTGYEQYF. The CDR3 DNA is TGTGCCAGCAGCTTAAATACGGGGTACGAGCAGTACTTC. The chain couples TRBV11-2 to TRBJ2-7, with D possibly matching TRBD2 (5 bases). V lost 2 bases to trimming and J lost 4 bases, with 9 bases between them. Per the germline V gene, CDR1 is SGHAT and CDR2 is FQNNGV. The CDR3 totals 13 residues.

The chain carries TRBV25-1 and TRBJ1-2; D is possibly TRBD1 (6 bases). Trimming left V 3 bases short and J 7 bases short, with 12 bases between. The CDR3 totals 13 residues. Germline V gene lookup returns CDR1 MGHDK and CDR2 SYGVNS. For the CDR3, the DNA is TGTGCCAGCAGTGACGCAGGGGTGGGTGGCTACACCTTC. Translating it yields CASSDAGVGGYTF.

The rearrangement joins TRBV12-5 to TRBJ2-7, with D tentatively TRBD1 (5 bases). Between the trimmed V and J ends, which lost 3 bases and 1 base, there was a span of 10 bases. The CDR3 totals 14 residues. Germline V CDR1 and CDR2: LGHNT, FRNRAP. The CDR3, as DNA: TGTGCTAGTGGTTTAGCGTCAGGGTCCTACGAGCAGTACTTC. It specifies CASGLASGSYEQYF.

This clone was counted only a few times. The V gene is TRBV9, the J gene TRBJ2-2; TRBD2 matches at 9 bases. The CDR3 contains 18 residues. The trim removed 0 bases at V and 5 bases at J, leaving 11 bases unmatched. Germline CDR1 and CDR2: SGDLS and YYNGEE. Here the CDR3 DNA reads TGTGCCAGCAGCGTAGAAGCGGGGGGAATGAGATGGACCGGGGAGCTGTTTTTT. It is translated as CASSVEAGGMRWTGELFF.

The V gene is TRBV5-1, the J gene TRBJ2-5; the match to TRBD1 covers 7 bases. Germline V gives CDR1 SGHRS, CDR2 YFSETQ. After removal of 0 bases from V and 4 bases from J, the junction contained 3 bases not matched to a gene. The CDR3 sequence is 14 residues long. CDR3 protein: CASSLGQGGETQYF. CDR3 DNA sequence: TGCGCCAGCAGCTTGGGACAGGGCGGAGAGACCCAGTACTTC.

The CDR3 loop is CASSLGAGAYEQYF. CDR3 DNA sequence: TGCGCCAGCAGCTTGGGGGCGGGGGCTTACGAGCAGTACTTC. The chain carries TRBV5-1 and TRBJ2-7; tentatively, D is TRBD2 (7 bases). CDR3 length equals 14 residues. The V and J ends lost 0 bases and 4 bases respectively, with 11 bases between them. In germline, CDR1 is SGHRS, CDR2 YFSETQ.

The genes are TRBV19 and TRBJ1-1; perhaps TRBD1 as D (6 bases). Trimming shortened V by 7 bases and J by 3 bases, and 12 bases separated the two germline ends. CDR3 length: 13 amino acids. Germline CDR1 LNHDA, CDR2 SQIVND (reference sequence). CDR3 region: CASIAQGYTEAFF. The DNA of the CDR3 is TGTGCCAGTATTGCGCAGGGGTACACTGAAGCTTTCTTT.

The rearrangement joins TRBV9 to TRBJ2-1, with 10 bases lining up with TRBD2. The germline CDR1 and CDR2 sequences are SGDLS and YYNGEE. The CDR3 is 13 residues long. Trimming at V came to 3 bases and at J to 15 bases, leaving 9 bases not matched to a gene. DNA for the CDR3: TGTGCCAGCAGCGAGAGCACTAGCGGGGTTGCGTTCTTC. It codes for CASSESTSGVAFF.

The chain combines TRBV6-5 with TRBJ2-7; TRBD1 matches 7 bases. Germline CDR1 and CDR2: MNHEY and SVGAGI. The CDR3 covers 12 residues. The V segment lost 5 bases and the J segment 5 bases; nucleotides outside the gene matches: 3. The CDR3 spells CASSTGDNEQYF. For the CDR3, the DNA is TGTGCCAGCAGTACAGGGGATAACGAGCAGTACTTC.

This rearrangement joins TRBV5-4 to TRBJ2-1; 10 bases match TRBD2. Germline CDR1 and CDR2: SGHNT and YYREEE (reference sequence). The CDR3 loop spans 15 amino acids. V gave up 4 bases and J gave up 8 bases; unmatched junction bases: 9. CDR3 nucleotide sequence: TGTGCCAGCAGCCCGCCTAGCGGGGGTCGCTATGAGCAGTTCTTC. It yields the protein CASSPPSGGRYEQFF.

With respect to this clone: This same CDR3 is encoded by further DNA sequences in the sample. The CDR3 coding sequence is TGCGCCAGCAGCCAAGACCAAGGGGTTAACTATGGCTACACCTTC. Amino acid sequence: CASSQDQGVNYGYTF. V and J are TRBV4-3 and TRBJ1-2; weak D call: TRBD1 (5 bases). The CDR3 consists of 15 residues. V was pared by 0 bases and J by 1 base, with 9 bases between. The germline gives CDR1 LGHNA, CDR2 YSLEER.